This T cell receptor (beta chain) originates from a study of CD8 T cells in Susac syndrome. When the RNA was reverse transcribed, random hexamers were used with an input of 0.5 to 1 ug. TCR beta CDR3 was amplified by immunoSEQ covering 54 Vbeta and 13 Jbeta. Using its own MiXCR run on the immunoSEQ multiplex PCR reads, TCRdb lists one record per CDR3 protein. The sample includes over 120,000 distinct CDR3 sequences, less than 95% seen only once; the top ten take 0.07% to 0.1%. The CDR3 runs to 16 residues. V was cut by 3 bases and J by 1 base, with 18 bases left in between. Germline CDR1 is DFQATT and CDR2 is SNEGSKA (reference sequence). Overall study findings and caveats: The study acknowledged a relatively small number of individuals in its TCR sequencing and HLA analysis.

Details on this clonotype: Its antigen is undetermined.

Healthy donors served as age- and sex-matched controls. TEMRA cells underwent FACS enrichment and CD8+ and CD4+ T cells underwent negative isolation. Sequenced input: CD4+ T cells from PBMCs. The chain employs TRBV20-1 and TRBJ1-1, with D possibly matching TRBD1 (5 bases). This receptor was obtained from a human donor in good health. In DNA form, the CDR3 reads TGCAGTGCTAGGCCCTTGGGGGATTGGGCGAACACTGAAGCTTTCTTT. It encodes CSARPLGDWANTEAFF.